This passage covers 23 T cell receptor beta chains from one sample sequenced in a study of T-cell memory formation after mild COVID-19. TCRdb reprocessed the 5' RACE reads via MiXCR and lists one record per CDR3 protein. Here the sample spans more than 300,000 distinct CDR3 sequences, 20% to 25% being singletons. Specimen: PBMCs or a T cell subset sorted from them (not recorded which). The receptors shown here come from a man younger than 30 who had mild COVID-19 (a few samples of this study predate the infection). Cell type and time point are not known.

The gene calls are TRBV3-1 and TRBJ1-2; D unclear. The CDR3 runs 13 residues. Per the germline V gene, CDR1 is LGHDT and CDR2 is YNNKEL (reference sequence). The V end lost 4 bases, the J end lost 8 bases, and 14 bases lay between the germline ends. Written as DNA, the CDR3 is TGTGCCAGCAGCCTCAGAGGTGTGGGGGGCTACACCTTC. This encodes CASSLRGVGGYTF.

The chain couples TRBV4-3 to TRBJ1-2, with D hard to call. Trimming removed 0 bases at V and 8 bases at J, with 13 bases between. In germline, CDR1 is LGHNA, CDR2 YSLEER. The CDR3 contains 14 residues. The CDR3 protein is CASSQEATMGGYTF. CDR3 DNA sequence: TGCGCCAGCAGCCAAGAGGCCACTATGGGGGGCTACACCTTC.

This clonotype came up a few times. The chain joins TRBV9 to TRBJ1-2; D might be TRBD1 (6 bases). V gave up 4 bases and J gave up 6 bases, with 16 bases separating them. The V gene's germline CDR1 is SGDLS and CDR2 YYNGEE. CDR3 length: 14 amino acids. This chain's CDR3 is CASSTPTGIDGYTF. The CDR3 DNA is TGTGCCAGCAGCACACCAACAGGGATTGATGGCTACACCTTC.

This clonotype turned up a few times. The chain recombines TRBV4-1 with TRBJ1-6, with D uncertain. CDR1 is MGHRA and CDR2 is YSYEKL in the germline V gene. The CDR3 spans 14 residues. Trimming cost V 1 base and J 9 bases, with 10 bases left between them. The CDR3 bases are TGCGCCAGCAGCCAAGCAGGTGCGGGTTCACCCCTCCACTTT. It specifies CASSQAGAGSPLHF.

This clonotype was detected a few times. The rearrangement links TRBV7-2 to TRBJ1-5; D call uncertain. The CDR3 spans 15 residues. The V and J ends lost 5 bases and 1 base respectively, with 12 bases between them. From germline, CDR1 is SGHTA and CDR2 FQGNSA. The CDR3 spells CASSPFARSNQPQHF. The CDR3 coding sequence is TGTGCCAGCAGCCCTTTTGCCAGGAGCAATCAGCCCCAGCATTTT. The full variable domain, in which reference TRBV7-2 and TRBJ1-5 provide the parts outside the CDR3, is GAGVSQSPSNKVTEKGKDVELRCDPISGHTALYWYRQSLGQGLEFLIYFQGNSAPDKSGLPSDRFSAERTGGSVSTLTIQRTQQEDSAVYLCASSPFARSNQPQHFGDGTRLSIL.

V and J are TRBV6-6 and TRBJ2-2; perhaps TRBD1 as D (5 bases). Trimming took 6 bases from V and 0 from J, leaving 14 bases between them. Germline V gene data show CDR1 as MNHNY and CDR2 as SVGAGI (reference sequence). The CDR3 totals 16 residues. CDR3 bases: TGTGCCAGCAGAACTTCAGGGTTCGCGAACACCGGGGAGCTGTTTTTT. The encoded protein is CASRTSGFANTGELFF.

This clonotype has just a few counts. The chain's CDR3 is CAISESDRGTYSNQPQHF. In DNA form, the CDR3 reads TGTGCCATCAGTGAGTCGGACAGGGGGACCTATAGCAATCAGCCCCAGCATTTT. The rearrangement uses TRBV10-3 and TRBJ1-5; 10 positions match TRBD1. J was trimmed by 0 bases and V by 0 bases; bases with no gene match: 5. Germline CDR1 is ENHRY and CDR2 is SYGVKD. This CDR3 spans 18 amino acids.

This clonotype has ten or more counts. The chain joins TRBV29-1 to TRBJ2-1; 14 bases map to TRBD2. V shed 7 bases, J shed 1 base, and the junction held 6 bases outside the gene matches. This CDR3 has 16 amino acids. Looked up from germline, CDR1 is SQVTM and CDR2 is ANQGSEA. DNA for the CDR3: TGCAGCGCTGGGACTAGCGGGGGCCATTCCTACAATGAGCAGTTCTTC. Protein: CSAGTSGGHSYNEQFF.

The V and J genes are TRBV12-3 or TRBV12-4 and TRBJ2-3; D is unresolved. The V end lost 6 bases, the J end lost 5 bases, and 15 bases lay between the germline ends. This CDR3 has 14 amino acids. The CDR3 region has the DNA TGTGCCAGCAGGGACCTGGTCCGGTTAGATACGCAGTATTTT. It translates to CASRDLVRLDTQYF.

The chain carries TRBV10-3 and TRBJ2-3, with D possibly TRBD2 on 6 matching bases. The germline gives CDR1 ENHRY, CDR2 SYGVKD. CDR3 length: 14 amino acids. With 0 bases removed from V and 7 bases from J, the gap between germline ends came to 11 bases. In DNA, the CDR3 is TGTGCCATCAGTGAGTCGAAACGGGAGTATACGCAGTATTTT. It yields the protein CAISESKREYTQYF.

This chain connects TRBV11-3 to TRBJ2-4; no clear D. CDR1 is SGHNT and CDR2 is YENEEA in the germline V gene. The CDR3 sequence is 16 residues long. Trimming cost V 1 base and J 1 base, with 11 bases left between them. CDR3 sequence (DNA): TGTGCCAGCAGCTTAGGCGTTGGCTGGGCCAAAAACATTCAGTACTTC. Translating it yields CASSLGVGWAKNIQYF. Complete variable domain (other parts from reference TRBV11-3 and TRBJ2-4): EAGVVQSPRYKIIEKKQPVAFWCNPISGHNTLYWYLQNLGQGPELLIRYENEEAVDDSQLPKDRFSAERLKGVDSTLKIQPAELGDSAVYLCASSLGVGWAKNIQYFGAGTRLSVL.

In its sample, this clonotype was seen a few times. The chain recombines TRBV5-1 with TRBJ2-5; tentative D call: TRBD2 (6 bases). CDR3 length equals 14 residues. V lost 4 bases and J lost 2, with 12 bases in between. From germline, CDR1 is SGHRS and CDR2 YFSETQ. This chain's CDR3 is CASSGGVNQETQYF. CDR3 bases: TGCGCCAGCAGCGGCGGGGTTAATCAAGAGACCCAGTACTTC.

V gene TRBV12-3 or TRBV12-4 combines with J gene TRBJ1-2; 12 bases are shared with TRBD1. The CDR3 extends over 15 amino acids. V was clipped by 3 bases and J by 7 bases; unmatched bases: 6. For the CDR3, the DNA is TGTGCCAGCAGTTTGGGGACAGGGGGCTATCGTGGCTACACCTTC. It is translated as CASSLGTGGYRGYTF.

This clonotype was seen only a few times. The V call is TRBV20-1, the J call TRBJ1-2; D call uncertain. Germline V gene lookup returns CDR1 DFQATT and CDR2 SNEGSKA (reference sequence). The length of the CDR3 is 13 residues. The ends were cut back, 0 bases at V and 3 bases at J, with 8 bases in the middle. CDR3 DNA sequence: TGCAGTGCTAGAGATGTATCCGACTATGGCTACACCTTC. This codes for CSARDVSDYGYTF.

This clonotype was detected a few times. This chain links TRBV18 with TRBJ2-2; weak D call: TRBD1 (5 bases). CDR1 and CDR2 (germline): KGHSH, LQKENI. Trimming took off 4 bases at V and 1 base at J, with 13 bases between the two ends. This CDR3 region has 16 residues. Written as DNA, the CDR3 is TGTGCCAGCTCACTGCAGGGTGTGAGGAACACCGGGGAGCTGTTTTTT. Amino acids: CASSLQGVRNTGELFF.

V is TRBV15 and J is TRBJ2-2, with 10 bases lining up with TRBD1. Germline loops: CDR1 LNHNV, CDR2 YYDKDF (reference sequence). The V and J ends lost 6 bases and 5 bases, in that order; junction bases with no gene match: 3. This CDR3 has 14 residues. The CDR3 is CATRGQGVTGELFF. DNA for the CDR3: TGTGCCACCAGAGGACAGGGGGTGACCGGGGAGCTGTTTTTT. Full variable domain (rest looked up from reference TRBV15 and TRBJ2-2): DAMVIQNPRYQVTQFGKPVTLSCSQTLNHNVMYWYQQKSSQAPKLLFHYYDKDFNNEADTPDNFQSRRPNTSFCFLDIRSPGLGDTAMYLCATRGQGVTGELFFGEGSRLTVL.

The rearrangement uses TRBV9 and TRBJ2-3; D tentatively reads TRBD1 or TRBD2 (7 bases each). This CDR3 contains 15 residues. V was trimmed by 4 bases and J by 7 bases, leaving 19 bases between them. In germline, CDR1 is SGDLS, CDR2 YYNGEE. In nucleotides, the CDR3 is TGTGCCAGCAGCTTGCAGGGGGGGCTGTCAAATACGCAGTATTTT. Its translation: CASSLQGGLSNTQYF.

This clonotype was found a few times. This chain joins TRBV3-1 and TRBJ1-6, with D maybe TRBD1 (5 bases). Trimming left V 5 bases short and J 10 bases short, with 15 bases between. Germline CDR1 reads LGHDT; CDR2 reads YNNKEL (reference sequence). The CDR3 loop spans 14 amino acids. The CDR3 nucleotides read TGTGCCAGCAGCGGGACGGATTGGGGGTCACCCCTCCACTTT. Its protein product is CASSGTDWGSPLHF.

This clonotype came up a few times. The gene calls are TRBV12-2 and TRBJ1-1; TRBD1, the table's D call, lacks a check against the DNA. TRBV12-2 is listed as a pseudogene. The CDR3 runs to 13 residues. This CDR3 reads CASRRTANTEAFF. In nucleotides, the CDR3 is TGTGCAAGTCGCCGGACAGCGAACACTGAAGCTTTCTTT.

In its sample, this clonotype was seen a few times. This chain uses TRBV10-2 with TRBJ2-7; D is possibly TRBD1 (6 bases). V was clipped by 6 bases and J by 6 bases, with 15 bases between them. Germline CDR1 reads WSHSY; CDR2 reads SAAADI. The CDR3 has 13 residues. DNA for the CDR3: TGCGCCAGCAGAAACAGGGCACCGGGCGAGCAGTACTTC. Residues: CASRNRAPGEQYF.

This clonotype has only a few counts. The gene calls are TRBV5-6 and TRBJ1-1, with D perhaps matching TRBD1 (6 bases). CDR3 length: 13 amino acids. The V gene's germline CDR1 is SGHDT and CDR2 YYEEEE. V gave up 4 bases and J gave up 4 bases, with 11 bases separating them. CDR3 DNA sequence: TGTGCCAGCAGCCAGGGGTTTAGCACTGAAGCTTTCTTT. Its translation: CASSQGFSTEAFF.

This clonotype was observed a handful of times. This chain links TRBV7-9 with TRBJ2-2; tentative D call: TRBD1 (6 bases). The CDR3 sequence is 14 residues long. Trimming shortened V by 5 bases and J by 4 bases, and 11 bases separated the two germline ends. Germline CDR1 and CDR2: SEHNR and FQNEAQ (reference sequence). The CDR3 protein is CASSTGQITGELFF. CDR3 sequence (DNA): TGTGCCAGCAGCACCGGACAGATCACCGGGGAGCTGTTTTTT.

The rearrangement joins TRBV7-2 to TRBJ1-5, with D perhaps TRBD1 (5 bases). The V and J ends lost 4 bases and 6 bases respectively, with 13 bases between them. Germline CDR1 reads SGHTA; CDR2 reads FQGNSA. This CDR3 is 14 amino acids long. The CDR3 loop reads CASSSPQGSQPQHF. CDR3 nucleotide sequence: TGTGCCAGCAGCTCACCGCAGGGCAGTCAGCCCCAGCATTTT.